Following are 26 T cell receptor beta chains from one sample sequenced in a study of blood T cells in healthy people across ages. The use of a sample-barcoded 5' primer and a J-beta primer mix characterized a second PCR of about 7 to 12 cycles. TCRdb reprocessed the 5' RACE reads via MiXCR and lists one record per CDR3 protein. The sample has 800,000 to 1,300,000 distinct CDR3 sequences; roughly a quarter are singletons. These data are also associated with another study on T cells of mothers and their children.

The sequencing input was blood. These receptors all stem from a girl aged 2 to 10 in good health.

This rearrangement joins TRBV6-5 to TRBJ2-6, with D unresolved. This CDR3 has 14 residues. Germline CDR1 MNHEY, CDR2 SVGAGI. V was pared by 9 bases and J by 0 bases, with 9 bases between. The CDR3 is CARRKGSGANVLTF. Here the CDR3 DNA reads TGTGCCAGACGTAAGGGCTCTGGGGCCAACGTCCTGACTTTC.

This clonotype has only a few counts. This rearrangement joins TRBV7-9 to TRBJ2-3, with D uncertain. The V gene lost 2 bases and the J gene lost 0 bases, with 9 bases spanning the gap. Per the germline V gene, CDR1 is SEHNR and CDR2 is FQNEAQ (reference sequence). CDR3 length: 15 amino acids. The CDR3 region is CASSLRVVSTDTQYF. In DNA, the CDR3 is TGTGCCAGCAGCTTAAGAGTGGTCAGCACAGATACGCAGTATTTT. Looking up the rest from reference TRBV7-9 and TRBJ2-3 gives the full variable domain: DTGVSQNPRHKITKRGQNVTFRCDPISEHNRLYWYRQTLGQGPEFLTYFQNEAQLEKSRLLSDRFSAERPKGSFSTLEIQRTEQGDSAMYLCASSLRVVSTDTQYFGPGTRLTVL.

This chain uses TRBV7-6 with TRBJ2-1; 7 nucleotides match TRBD1. This CDR3 has 17 residues. Germline trimming cut 5 bases from V and 1 base from J; bases unmatched to any gene: 11. Germline CDR1 and CDR2: SGHVS and FNYEAQ. The DNA of the CDR3 is TGTGCCAGCAGCCTGATTCCTGGACAGGAGTCCTACAATGAGCAGTTCTTC. Translation: CASSLIPGQESYNEQFF.

This clonotype was detected many times. The gene calls are TRBV2 and TRBJ2-3, with TRBD2 as a possible D gene (6 bases). From germline, CDR1 is SNHLY and CDR2 FYNNEI. The CDR3 has 13 amino acids. The V end lost 7 bases, the J end lost 4 bases, and 12 bases lay between the germline ends. DNA of the CDR3: TGTGCCAGCAATGGGGGGTTCTCAGATACGCAGTATTTT. This translates into CASNGGFSDTQYF.

Only a few counts were recorded for this clonotype. This chain uses TRBV5-1 with TRBJ1-1; D might be TRBD1 (5 bases). The ends were cut back, 1 base at V and 0 bases at J, with 10 bases in the middle. The germline V gene encodes CDR1 SGHRS and CDR2 YFSETQ. CDR3 size: 15 residues. CDR3 in amino acids: CASSLPGTMNTEAFF. The CDR3 DNA is TGCGCCAGCAGCTTGCCAGGGACGATGAACACTGAAGCTTTCTTT.

The rearrangement uses TRBV20-1 and TRBJ1-4; D gene uncertain. The germline V and J ends were trimmed by 4 bases and 5 bases, with 5 bases remaining between them. The CDR3 extends over 11 amino acids. Germline-derived CDR1 and CDR2 are DFQATT and SNEGSKA (reference sequence). The CDR3 region has the DNA TGCAGTGCTAAGGAAAATGAAAAACTGTTTTTT. Its protein product is CSAKENEKLFF.

The chain carries TRBV7-2 and TRBJ1-1; maybe TRBD1 (5 bases). The length of the CDR3 is 14 residues. V lost 8 bases to trimming and J lost 3 bases, with 16 bases between them. CDR1 SGHTA and CDR2 FQGNSA come from the germline V gene. The CDR3 loop is CASLRGGGYTEAFF. DNA of the CDR3: TGTGCCAGCTTGAGGGGTGGCGGATACACTGAAGCTTTCTTT.

This chain uses TRBV12-3 or TRBV12-4 with TRBJ1-2; no clear D. V lost 5 bases, J lost 13 bases, and 8 bases lay in between. CDR3 length equals 9 residues. The CDR3 DNA reads TGTGCCAGCAGTCCCCCTTTCACCTTC. Translation gives CASSPPFTF.

This clonotype was seen more than once but under ten times. The chain couples TRBV4-1 to TRBJ2-7, with 10 bases aligning to TRBD1. The CDR3 consists of 17 residues. J gave up 7 bases and V 0 bases, and 12 bases lay outside the gene matches. The germline V gene encodes CDR1 MGHRA and CDR2 YSYEKL. This CDR3 is CASSQDLWDRGIGEQYF. CDR3 coding DNA: TGCGCCAGCAGCCAAGACCTTTGGGACAGGGGTATCGGGGAGCAGTACTTC.

The chain uses TRBV7-3 and TRBJ2-3; D is ambiguous. CDR3 length: 15 amino acids. Trimming left V 3 bases short and J 5 bases short, with 15 bases between. From germline, CDR1 is SGHTA and CDR2 FQGTGA. In DNA form, the CDR3 reads TGTGCCAGCAGCTTCTCAGTGGGCGGCATAGATACGCAGTATTTT. This gives the protein CASSFSVGGIDTQYF.

This clonotype turned up a few times. The chain carries TRBV11-2 and TRBJ1-1, with D uncertain. The CDR3 covers 16 residues. Germline V lookup: CDR1 SGHAT, CDR2 FQNNGV. The ends were cut back, 0 bases at V and 11 bases at J, with 22 bases in the middle. The CDR3 DNA sequence: TGTGCCAGCAGCTTAGATTCGTCAGGAGGCCTAGGAGATGCTTTCTTT. It yields the protein CASSLDSSGGLGDAFF.

This clonotype was found a few times. V and J are TRBV7-2 and TRBJ2-3, with D unclear. With 1 base removed from V and 3 bases from J, the gap between germline ends came to 11 bases. The V gene's germline CDR1 is SGHTA and CDR2 FQGNSA. CDR3 length equals 15 residues. The CDR3 DNA sequence: TGTGCCAGCAGCTTAGGAGAACGGAGAACAGATACGCAGTATTTT. Protein product: CASSLGERRTDTQYF.

This chain connects TRBV20-1 to TRBJ2-5, with D tentatively TRBD2 (5 bases). Matching the DNA end better, TRBJ2-1 makes the J call doubtful. CDR1 and CDR2 from the germline V gene are DFQATT and SNEGSKA (reference sequence). The CDR3 has 14 amino acids. CDR3 sequence: CSAGSGGLSDEQFF. The CDR3 DNA reads as TGCAGTGCTGGATCTGGCGGGTTGTCGGATGAGCAGTTCTTC.

This clonotype turned up a few times. The chain carries TRBV3-1 and TRBJ2-7, with D tentatively TRBD1 or TRBD2 (6 bases each). Germline V gives CDR1 LGHDT, CDR2 YNNKEL (reference sequence). The CDR3 covers 15 residues. Trimming stripped 4 bases from V and 0 bases from J, with 13 bases between. CDR3 DNA sequence: TGTGCCAGCAGCCCGGGGGCAGCGAGCTCCTACGAGCAGTACTTC. This gives the protein CASSPGAASSYEQYF.

This chain uses TRBV20-1 with TRBJ2-7, with 10 nucleotides matching TRBD2. The V gene end was trimmed by 3 bases and the J gene end by 6 bases; junction bases not matched to a gene: 11. The CDR3 loop spans 15 amino acids. CDR1 DFQATT and CDR2 SNEGSKA come from the germline V gene (reference sequence). The CDR3 here is CSASIGLADLGEQYF. The CDR3, as DNA: TGCAGTGCTAGTATTGGACTAGCGGACCTTGGCGAGCAGTACTTC.

The rearrangement links TRBV12-3 or TRBV12-4 to TRBJ2-5; D uncertain. Trimming cost V 8 bases and J 1 base, with 20 bases left between them. The CDR3 totals 16 residues. The CDR3 coding sequence is TGTGCCAGCTGCTTTACGACCGGACGGGTCCAAGAGACCCAGTACTTC. It specifies CASCFTTGRVQETQYF.

The chain combines TRBV7-9 with TRBJ1-3; D is perhaps TRBD1 (5 bases). CDR1 SEHNR and CDR2 FQNEAQ come from the germline V gene (reference sequence). V lost 5 bases, J lost 0 bases, and 11 bases lay in between. This CDR3 has 15 residues. The CDR3 region has the DNA TGTGCCAGCAGCCCCAGGGAGAGCTCTGGAAACACCATATATTTT. Protein: CASSPRESSGNTIYF. Filled out from reference TRBV7-9 and TRBJ1-3, the complete variable domain reads DTGVSQNPRHKITKRGQNVTFRCDPISEHNRLYWYRQTLGQGPEFLTYFQNEAQLEKSRLLSDRFSAERPKGSFSTLEIQRTEQGDSAMYLCASSPRESSGNTIYFGEGSWLTVV.

The chain joins TRBV6-6 to TRBJ2-1, with a possible D match to TRBD2 (6 bases). Germline-derived CDR1 and CDR2 are MNHNY and SVGAGI (reference sequence). The V end was cut by 5 bases, the J end by 7 bases, with 18 bases between. This CDR3 spans 15 amino acids. The CDR3 here is CASSPRRRGGNEQFF. DNA of the CDR3: TGTGCCAGCAGTCCCCGGCGGCGGGGTGGAAATGAGCAGTTCTTC.

This clonotype was picked up a small number of times. The V gene is TRBV7-2, the J gene TRBJ1-5; no clear D gene. The length of the CDR3 is 14 residues. Trimming removed 4 bases at V and 2 bases at J, with 9 bases between. CDR1 and CDR2 (germline): SGHTA, FQGNSA. CDR3 residues: CASSSSGRNQPQHF. The CDR3 DNA is TGTGCCAGCAGCTCATCAGGACGCAATCAGCCCCAGCATTTT.

This clonotype appeared many times. V and J are TRBV7-9 and TRBJ2-5; D ambiguous. The V end was cut by 3 bases, the J end by 2 bases, with 7 bases between. The CDR3 runs to 13 residues. Germline V lookup: CDR1 SEHNR, CDR2 FQNEAQ (reference sequence). In nucleotides, the CDR3 is TGTGCCAGCAGCTTCCGCAGGCAAGAGACCCAGTACTTC. This gives the protein CASSFRRQETQYF.

This clonotype was counted between two and nine times. The CDR3 loop reads CASSAGGGLYEQYF. The CDR3 DNA sequence: TGTGCCAGCAGCGCAGGGGGGGGTCTCTACGAGCAGTACTTC. The rearrangement uses TRBV9 and TRBJ2-7; D possibly matches TRBD1 or TRBD2 (7 bases each). V dropped 3 bases and J dropped 3 bases, with 13 bases sitting between them. CDR1 is SGDLS and CDR2 is YYNGEE in the germline V gene. This CDR3 is 14 amino acids long.

The chain recombines TRBV11-2 with TRBJ2-1; a weak D match, TRBD2 (5 bases). The CDR3 has 15 residues. The V gene's germline CDR1 is SGHAT and CDR2 FQNNGV. V lost 2 bases, J lost 2 bases, and 10 bases lay in between. CDR3 protein: CASSLLDLTYNEQFF. CDR3 nucleotides: TGTGCCAGCAGCTTATTGGACTTAACCTACAATGAGCAGTTCTTC.

The chain combines TRBV20-1 with TRBJ1-1; D is unclear. Trimming shortened V by 3 bases and J by 0 bases, and 5 bases separated the two germline ends. CDR3 size: 12 residues. The germline gives CDR1 DFQATT, CDR2 SNEGSKA (reference sequence). The CDR3 sequence: CSASRVNTEAFF. CDR3 sequence (DNA): TGCAGTGCTAGCAGAGTGAACACTGAAGCTTTCTTT.

The rearrangement links TRBV7-2 to TRBJ2-1; 7 positions agree with TRBD2. Germline V gene sequence: CDR1 SGHTA, CDR2 FQGNSA. Trimming at V came to 3 bases and at J to 8 bases, leaving 13 bases not matched to a gene. The CDR3 runs 16 residues. CDR3 region: CASSFPRDYVSDEQFF. The DNA of the CDR3 is TGTGCCAGCAGCTTCCCCCGGGACTACGTGAGCGATGAGCAGTTCTTC.

V is TRBV20-1 and J is TRBJ1-2; D unresolved. Germline V gene lookup returns CDR1 DFQATT and CDR2 SNEGSKA (reference sequence). Trimming shortened V by 6 bases and J by 1 base, and 21 bases separated the two germline ends. This CDR3 has 16 amino acids. CDR3 protein: CSADSGPSSGNYGYTF. CDR3 nucleotides: TGCAGTGCCGATTCCGGGCCTTCAAGTGGTAACTATGGCTACACCTTC.

The chain carries TRBV20-1 and TRBJ1-3; D is ambiguous. Germline-derived CDR1 and CDR2 are DFQATT and SNEGSKA (reference sequence). Trimming cost V 7 bases and J 0 bases, with 10 bases left between them. This CDR3 has 13 residues. The CDR3 coding sequence is TGCAGTGTAAAGAAACCCTCTGGAAACACCATATATTTT. This encodes CSVKKPSGNTIYF.